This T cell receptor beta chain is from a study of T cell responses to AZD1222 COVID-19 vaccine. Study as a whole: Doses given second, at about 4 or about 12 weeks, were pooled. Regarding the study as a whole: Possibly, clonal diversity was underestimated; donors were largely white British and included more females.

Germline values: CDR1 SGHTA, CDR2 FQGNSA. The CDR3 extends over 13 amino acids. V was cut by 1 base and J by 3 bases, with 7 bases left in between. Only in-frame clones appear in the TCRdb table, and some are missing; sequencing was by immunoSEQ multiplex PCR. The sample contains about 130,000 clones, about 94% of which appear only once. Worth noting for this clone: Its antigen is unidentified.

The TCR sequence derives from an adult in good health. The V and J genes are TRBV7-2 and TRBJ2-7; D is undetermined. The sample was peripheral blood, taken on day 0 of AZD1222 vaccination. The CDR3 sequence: CASSLGYSYEQYF. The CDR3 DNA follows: TGTGCCAGCAGCTTAGGGTACAGCTACGAGCAGTACTTC. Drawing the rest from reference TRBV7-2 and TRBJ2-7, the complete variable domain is GAGVSQSPSNKVTEKGKDVELRCDPISGHTALYWYRQSLGQGLEFLIYFQGNSAPDKSGLPSDRFSAERTGGSVSTLTIQRTQQEDSAVYLCASSLGYSYEQYFGPGTRLTVT.